A selection of T cell receptor beta chains follows, all from one sample in a study of Graves' ophthalmopathy and Graves' hyperthyroidism. TCRdb re-derived calls from the multiplex PCR reads in MiXCR, one entry per CDR3 protein. The sample lists approximately 210,000 distinct CDR3 sequences, over 25% occurring once. The sequencing sample was made of peripheral blood. The source is a man aged 50-60 years with Graves' ophthalmopathy. Both conserved end residues are part of each CDR3. Clone sizes are given selectively: once, few, many, or a class where the clone is expanded.

clone size,J gene,V gene,CDR3 protein
few,TRBJ1-2,TRBV7-8,CASSLARQGYYGYTF
.,TRBJ2-5,TRBV6-5,CASSYFAGETQYF
many,TRBJ1-1,TRBV29-1,CSVLRNTEAFF
many,TRBJ2-2,TRBV6-4,CASSPRGGQEITGELFF
once,TRBJ2-7,TRBV6-1,CASSDWRTSYEQYF
many,TRBJ2-7,TRBV12-3/TRBV12-4,CASSLGRAGGPSYEQYF
.,TRBJ1-1,TRBV7-2,CASNTQGGTEAFF
many,TRBJ1-5,TRBV28,CASSLIGDSNQPQHF
.,TRBJ1-3,TRBV28,CASSLPGGSSGNIIYF
.,TRBJ1-1,TRBV20-1,CSARDTGGVEAFF
.,TRBJ2-7,TRBV10-3,CAIRGQGYYEQYF
.,TRBJ2-5,TRBV20-1,CSARGSDQETQYF
.,TRBJ1-1,TRBV6-1,CASSAYMDTEAFF
many,TRBJ2-5,TRBV2,CVSASGSGETQYF
few,TRBJ1-1,TRBV6-2/TRBV6-3,CASRGRTNTEAFF
many,TRBJ1-3,TRBV11-2,CASSSTGTAGNTIYF
.,TRBJ1-2,TRBV12-3/TRBV12-4,CASRGDMGYGYTF
many,TRBJ2-7,TRBV28,CASSLSPGQGPIEQYF
many,TRBJ2-7,TRBV10-2,CASRSERYEQYF
many,TRBJ2-7,TRBV19,CASSEDRRTYEQHF